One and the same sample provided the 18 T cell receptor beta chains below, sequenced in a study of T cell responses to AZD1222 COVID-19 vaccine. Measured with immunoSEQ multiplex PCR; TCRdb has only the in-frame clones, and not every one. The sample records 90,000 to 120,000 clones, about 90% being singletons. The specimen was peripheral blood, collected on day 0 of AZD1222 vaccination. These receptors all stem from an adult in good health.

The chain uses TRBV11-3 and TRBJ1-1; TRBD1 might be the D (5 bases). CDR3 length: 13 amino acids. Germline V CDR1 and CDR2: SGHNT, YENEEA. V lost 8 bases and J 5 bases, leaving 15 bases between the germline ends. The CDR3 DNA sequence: TGTGCCAGCTCAGGCAGGGTTAGAACTGAAGCTTTCTTT. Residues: CASSGRVRTEAFF.

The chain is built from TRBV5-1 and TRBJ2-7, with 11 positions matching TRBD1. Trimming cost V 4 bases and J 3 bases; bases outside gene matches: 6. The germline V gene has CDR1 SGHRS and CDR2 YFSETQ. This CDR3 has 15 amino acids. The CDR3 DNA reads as TGCGCCAGCAGCGGAGGGGGACAGGGGGTCTACGAGCAGTACTTC. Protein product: CASSGGGQGVYEQYF.

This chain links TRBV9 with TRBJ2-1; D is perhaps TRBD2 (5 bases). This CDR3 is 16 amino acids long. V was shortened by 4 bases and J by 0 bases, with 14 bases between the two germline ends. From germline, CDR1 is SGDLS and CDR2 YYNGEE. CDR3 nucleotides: TGTGCCAGCAGCCCAGCAGGTACTAGCTCCTACAATGAGCAGTTCTTC. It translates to CASSPAGTSSYNEQFF.

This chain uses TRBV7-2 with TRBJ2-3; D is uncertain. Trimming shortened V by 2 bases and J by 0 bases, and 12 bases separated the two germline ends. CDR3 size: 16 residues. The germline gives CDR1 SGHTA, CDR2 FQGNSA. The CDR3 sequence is CASSLTLSASTDTQYF. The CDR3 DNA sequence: TGTGCCAGCAGCTTAACGTTAAGCGCCAGCACAGATACGCAGTATTTT.

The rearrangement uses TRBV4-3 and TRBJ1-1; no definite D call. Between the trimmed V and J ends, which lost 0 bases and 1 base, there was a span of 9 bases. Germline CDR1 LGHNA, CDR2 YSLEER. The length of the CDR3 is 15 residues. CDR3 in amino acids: CASSQDYAGNTEAFF. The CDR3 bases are TGCGCCAGCAGCCAAGATTACGCAGGGAACACTGAAGCTTTCTTT.

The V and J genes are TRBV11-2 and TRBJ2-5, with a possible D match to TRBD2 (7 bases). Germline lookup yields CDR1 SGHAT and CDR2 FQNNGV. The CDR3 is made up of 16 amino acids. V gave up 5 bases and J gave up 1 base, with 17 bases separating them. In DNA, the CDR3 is TGTGCCAGCAGCCTAACGGGGGGACATATCCAAGAGACCCAGTACTTC. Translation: CASSLTGGHIQETQYF.

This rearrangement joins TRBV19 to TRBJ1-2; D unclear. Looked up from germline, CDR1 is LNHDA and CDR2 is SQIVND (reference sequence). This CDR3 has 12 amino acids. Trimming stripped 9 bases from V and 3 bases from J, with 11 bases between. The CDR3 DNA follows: TGTGCCAGCGCCGTTACAGACTATGGCTACACCTTC. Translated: CASAVTDYGYTF.

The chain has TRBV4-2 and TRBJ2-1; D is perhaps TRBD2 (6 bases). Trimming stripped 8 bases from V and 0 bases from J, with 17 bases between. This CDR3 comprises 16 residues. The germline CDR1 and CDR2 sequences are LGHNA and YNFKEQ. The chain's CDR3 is CASAPRAAGSYNEQFF. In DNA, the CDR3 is TGTGCCAGCGCACCCCGCGCAGCGGGCTCCTACAATGAGCAGTTCTTC.

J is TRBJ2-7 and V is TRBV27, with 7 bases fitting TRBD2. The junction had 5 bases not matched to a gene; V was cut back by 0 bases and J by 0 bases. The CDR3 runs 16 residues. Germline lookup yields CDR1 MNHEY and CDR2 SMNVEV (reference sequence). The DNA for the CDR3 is TGTGCCAGCAGTTTATCGGCTAGCGGAAGCTCCTACGAGCAGTACTTC. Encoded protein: CASSLSASGSSYEQYF.

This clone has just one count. CDR3 amino acids: CASSTQRERSSPLHF. The CDR3 DNA reads as TGTGCCAGCAGCACCCAAAGGGAAAGGAGTTCACCCCTCCACTTT. The genes are TRBV7-2 and TRBJ1-6; D unresolved. The CDR3 is made up of 15 amino acids. From germline, CDR1 is SGHTA and CDR2 FQGNSA. V was cut by 5 bases and J by 9 bases, with 17 bases left in between.

In DNA form, the CDR3 reads TGTGCCAGCCTCCCGACCGAGTTCGGCTATGGCTACACCTTC. Translated, it gives CASLPTEFGYGYTF. This chain joins TRBV6-4 and TRBJ1-2; D call uncertain. Germline V gene sequence: CDR1 MRHNA, CDR2 SNTAGT. V was clipped by 8 bases and J by 4 bases, with 17 bases between them. The CDR3 runs 14 residues.

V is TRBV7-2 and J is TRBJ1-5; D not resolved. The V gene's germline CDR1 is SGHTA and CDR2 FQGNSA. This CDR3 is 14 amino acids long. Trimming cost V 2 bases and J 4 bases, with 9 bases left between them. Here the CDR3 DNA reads TGTGCCAGCAGCTTAAGGCTGGAGAATCAGCCCCAGCATTTT. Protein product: CASSLRLENQPQHF.

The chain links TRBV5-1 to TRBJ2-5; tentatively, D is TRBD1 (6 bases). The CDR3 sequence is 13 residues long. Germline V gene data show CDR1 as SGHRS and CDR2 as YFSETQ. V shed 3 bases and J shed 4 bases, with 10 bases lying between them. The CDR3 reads CASSSQGRETQYF. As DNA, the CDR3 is TGCGCCAGCAGCTCACAGGGTCGAGAGACCCAGTACTTC.

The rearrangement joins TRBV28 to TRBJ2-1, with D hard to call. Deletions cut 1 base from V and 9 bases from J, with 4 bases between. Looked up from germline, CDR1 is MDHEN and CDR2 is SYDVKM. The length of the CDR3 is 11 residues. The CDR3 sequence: CASSLLLEQFF. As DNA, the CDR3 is TGTGCCAGCAGTTTATTACTTGAGCAGTTCTTC.

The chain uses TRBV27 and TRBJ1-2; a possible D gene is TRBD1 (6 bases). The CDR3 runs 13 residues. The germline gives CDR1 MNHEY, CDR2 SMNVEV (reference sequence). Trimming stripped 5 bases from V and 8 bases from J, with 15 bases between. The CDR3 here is CASSPDDRRGYTF. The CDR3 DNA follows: TGTGCCAGCAGTCCAGACGACAGGAGGGGCTACACCTTC.

The CDR3 bases are TGTGCCAGCGGGGGACAGCTACAAGAGACCCAGTACTTC. Residues: CASGGQLQETQYF. V is TRBV6-5 and J is TRBJ2-5; 7 bases are shared with TRBD1. Germline lookup yields CDR1 MNHEY and CDR2 SVGAGI. J gave up 2 bases and V 8 bases, and 5 bases lay outside the gene matches. This CDR3 contains 13 residues.

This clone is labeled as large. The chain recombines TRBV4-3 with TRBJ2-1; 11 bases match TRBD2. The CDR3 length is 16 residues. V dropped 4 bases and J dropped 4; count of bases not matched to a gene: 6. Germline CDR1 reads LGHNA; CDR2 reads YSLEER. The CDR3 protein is CASSPQGLAEYNEQFF. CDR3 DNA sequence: TGCGCCAGCAGCCCACAGGGACTAGCGGAATACAATGAGCAGTTCTTC.

The CDR3 nucleotides read TGTGCCAGCAGCGTTCGCGGGGTGATTTCTAGCACAGATACGCAGTATTTT. It translates to CASSVRGVISSTDTQYF. This chain connects TRBV9 to TRBJ2-3, with D possibly being TRBD2 (6 bases). The CDR3 runs to 17 residues. Trimming cost V 2 bases and J 0 bases, with 16 bases left between them. Germline V gene lookup returns CDR1 SGDLS and CDR2 YYNGEE. Together with reference TRBV9 and TRBJ2-3, the CDR3 gives the full variable domain: DSGVTQTPKHLITATGQRVTLRCSPRSGDLSVYWYQQSLDQGLQFLIQYYNGEERAKGNILERFSAQQFPDLHSELNLSSLELGDSALYFCASSVRGVISSTDTQYFGPGTRLTVL.